The clone carrying this T cell receptor beta chain was picked up many times. As yet, its antigen is unknown. No patient received treatment before thyroid surgery. From the PCR reads, TCRdb re-called clones with MiXCR. Among about 39,000 clones listed, 15% to 20% were seen once. The data originate from a study of metastatic and nonmetastatic thyroid tumors. Study-level findings and limits: The study reportedly found significantly higher TCR beta diversity in malignant thyroid tumors than benign nodules, in blood and tumor.

The V gene lost 7 bases and the J gene lost 5 bases, with 17 bases spanning the gap. The length of the CDR3 is 15 residues. The germline CDR1 and CDR2 sequences are MDHEN and SYDVKM. Sequenced input: blood. The TCR originated in a female donor with papillary thyroid cancer or a benign thyroid nodule (not recorded which). Some clones in this sample may be carry-over from other donors' samples. The rearrangement joins TRBV28 to TRBJ1-4; D is uncertain. The CDR3 protein is CASTEAGSRNEKLFF. The CDR3 bases are TGTGCCAGCACCGAAGCGGGCAGCAGAAATGAAAAACTGTTTTTT.